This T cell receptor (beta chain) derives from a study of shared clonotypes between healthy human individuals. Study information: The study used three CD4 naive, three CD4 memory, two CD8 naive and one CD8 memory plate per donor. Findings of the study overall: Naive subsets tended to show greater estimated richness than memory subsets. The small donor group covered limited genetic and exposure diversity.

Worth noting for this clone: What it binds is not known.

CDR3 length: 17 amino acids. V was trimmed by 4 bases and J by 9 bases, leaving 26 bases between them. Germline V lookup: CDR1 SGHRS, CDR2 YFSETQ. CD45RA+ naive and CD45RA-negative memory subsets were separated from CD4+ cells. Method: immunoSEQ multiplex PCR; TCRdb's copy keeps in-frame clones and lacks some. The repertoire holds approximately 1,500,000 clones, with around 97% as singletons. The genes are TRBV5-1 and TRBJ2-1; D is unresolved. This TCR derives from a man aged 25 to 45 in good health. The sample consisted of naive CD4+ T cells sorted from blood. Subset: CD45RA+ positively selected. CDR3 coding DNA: TGCGCCAGCAGCGTGATGGTGTCTTTGCGGTCGGGCGGTGAGCAGTTCTTC. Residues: CASSVMVSLRSGGEQFF. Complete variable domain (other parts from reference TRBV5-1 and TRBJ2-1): KAGVTQTPRYLIKTRGQQVTLSCSPISGHRSVSWYQQTPGQGLQFLFEYFSETQRNKGNFPGRFSGRQFSNSRSEMNVSTLELGDSALYLCASSVMVSLRSGGEQFFGPGTRLTVL.